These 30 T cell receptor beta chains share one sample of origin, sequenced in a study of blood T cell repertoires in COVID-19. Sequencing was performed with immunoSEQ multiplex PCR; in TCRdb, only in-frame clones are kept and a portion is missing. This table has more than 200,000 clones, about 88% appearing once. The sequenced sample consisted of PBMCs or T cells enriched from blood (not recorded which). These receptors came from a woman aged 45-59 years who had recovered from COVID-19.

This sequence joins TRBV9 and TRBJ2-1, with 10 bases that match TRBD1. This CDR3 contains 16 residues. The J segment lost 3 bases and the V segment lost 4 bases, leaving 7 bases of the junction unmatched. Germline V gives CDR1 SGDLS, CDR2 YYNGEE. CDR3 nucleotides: TGTGCCAGCAGCTCCCGGGACAGGGGTTTCTACAATGAGCAGTTCTTC. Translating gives CASSSRDRGFYNEQFF.

The CDR3 nucleotides are TGTGCCATCAGTGAGGACAGGGGAGGGACTGAAGCTTTCTTT. It encodes CAISEDRGGTEAFF. This chain links TRBV10-3 with TRBJ1-1; TRBD1 agrees at 8 bases. The CDR3 has 14 residues. J lost 5 bases, V lost 2 bases, and 4 bases had no gene match. Per the germline V gene, CDR1 is ENHRY and CDR2 is SYGVKD.

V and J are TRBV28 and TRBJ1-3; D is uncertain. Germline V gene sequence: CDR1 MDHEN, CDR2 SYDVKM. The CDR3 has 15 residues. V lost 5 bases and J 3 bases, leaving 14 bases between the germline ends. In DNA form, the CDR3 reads TGTGCCAGCAGTGAGGGCCGCGCATTTGGAAACACCATATATTTT. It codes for CASSEGRAFGNTIYF.

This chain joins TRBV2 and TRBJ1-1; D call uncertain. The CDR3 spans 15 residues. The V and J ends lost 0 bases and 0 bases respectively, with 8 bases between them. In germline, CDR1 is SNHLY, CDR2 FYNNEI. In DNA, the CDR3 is TGTGCCAGCAGTGAAGCGGTCAGAATGAACACTGAAGCTTTCTTT. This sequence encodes CASSEAVRMNTEAFF. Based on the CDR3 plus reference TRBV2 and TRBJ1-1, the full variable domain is EPEVTQTPSHQVTQMGQEVILRCVPISNHLYFYWYRQILGQKVEFLVSFYNNEISEKSEIFDDQFSVERPDGSNFTLKIRSTKLEDSAMYFCASSEAVRMNTEAFFGQGTRLTVV.

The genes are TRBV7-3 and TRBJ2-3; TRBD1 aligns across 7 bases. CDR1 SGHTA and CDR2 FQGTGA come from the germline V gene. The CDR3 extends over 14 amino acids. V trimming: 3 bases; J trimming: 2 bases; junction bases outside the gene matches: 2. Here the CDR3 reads CASSLGQNTDTQYF. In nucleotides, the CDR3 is TGTGCCAGCAGCTTGGGACAGAACACAGATACGCAGTATTTT. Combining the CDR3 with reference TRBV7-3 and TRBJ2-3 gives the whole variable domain GAGVSQTPSNKVTEKGKYVELRCDPISGHTALYWYRQSLGQGPEFLIYFQGTGAADDSGLPNDRFFAVRPEGSVSTLKIQRTERGDSAVYLCASSLGQNTDTQYFGPGTRLTVL.

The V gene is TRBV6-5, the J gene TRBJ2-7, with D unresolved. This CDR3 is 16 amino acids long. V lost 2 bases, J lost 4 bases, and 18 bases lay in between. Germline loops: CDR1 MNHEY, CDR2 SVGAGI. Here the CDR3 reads CASSYKKTLIFYEQYF. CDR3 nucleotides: TGTGCCAGCAGTTACAAAAAGACTCTTATATTTTACGAGCAGTACTTC.

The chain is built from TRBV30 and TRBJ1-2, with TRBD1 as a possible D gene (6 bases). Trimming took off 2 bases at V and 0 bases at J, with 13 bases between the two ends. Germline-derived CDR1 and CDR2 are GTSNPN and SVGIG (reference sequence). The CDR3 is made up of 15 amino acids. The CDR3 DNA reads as TGTGCCTGGAGTTCGACAGGTCTAGCTAACTATGGCTACACCTTC. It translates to CAWSSTGLANYGYTF.

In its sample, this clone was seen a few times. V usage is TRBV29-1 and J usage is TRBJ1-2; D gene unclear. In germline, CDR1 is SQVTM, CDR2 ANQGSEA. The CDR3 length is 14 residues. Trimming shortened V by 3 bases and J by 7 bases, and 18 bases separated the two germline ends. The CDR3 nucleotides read TGCAGCGTTGAGGTTCTAGAGGGCAAGGGTGGCTACACCTTC. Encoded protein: CSVEVLEGKGGYTF.

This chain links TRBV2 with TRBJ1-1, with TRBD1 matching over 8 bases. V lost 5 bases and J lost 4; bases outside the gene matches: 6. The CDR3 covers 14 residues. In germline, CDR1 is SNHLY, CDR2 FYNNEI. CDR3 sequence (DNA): TGTGCCAGCAGTCCGCTCAGGGGGCCCACTGAAGCTTTCTTT. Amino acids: CASSPLRGPTEAFF.

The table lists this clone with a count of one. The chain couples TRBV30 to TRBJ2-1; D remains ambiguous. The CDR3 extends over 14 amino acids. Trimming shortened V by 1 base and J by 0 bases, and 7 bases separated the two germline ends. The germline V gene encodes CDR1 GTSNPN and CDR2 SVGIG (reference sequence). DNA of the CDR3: TGTGCCTGGAGTGCACTAAGCTCCTACAATGAGCAGTTCTTC. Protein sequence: CAWSALSSYNEQFF.

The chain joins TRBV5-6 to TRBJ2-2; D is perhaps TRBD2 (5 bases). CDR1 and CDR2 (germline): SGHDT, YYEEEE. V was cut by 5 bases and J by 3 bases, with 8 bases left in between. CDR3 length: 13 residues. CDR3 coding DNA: TGTGCCAGCAGGACGGGATACACCGGGGAGCTGTTTTTT. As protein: CASRTGYTGELFF.

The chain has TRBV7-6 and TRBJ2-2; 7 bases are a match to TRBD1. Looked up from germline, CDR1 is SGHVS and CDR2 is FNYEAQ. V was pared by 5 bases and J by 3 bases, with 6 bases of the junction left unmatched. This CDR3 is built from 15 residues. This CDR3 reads CASSPTGSDTGELFF. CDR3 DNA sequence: TGTGCCAGCAGCCCGACAGGGTCGGACACCGGGGAGCTGTTTTTT.

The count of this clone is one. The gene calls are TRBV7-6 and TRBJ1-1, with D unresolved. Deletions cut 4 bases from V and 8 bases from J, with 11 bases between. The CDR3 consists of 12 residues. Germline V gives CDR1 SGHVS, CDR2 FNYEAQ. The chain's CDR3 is CASSSRESEAFF. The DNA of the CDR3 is TGTGCCAGCAGCTCGAGGGAGTCCGAAGCTTTCTTT.

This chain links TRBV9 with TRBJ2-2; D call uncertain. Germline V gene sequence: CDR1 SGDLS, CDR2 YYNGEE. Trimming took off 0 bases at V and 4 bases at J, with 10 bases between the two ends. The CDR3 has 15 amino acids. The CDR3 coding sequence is TGTGCCAGCAGCGTAGGATGGCGAGGCACCGGGGAGCTGTTTTTT. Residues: CASSVGWRGTGELFF.

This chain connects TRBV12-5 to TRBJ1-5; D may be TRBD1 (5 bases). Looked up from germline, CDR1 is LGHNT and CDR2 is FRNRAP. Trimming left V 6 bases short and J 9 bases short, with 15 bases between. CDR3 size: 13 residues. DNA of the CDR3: TGTGCTAGTGGCCAGATGGGGCAATCGCCCCAGCATTTT. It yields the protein CASGQMGQSPQHF.

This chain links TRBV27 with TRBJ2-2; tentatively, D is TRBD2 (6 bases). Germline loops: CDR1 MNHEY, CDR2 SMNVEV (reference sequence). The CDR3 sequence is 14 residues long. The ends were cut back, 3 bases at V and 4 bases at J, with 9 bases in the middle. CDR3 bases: TGTGCCAGCAGTTTTGGGAGGAGCACCGGGGAGCTGTTTTTT. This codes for CASSFGRSTGELFF.

CDR3: CSARGLAGISSYNEQFF. The CDR3 DNA reads as TGCAGTGCTCGTGGACTAGCGGGTATTAGCTCCTACAATGAGCAGTTCTTC. The J gene is TRBJ2-1, the V gene TRBV20-1; 11 bases are a match to TRBD2. J gave up 0 bases and V 5 bases, and 9 bases lay outside the gene matches. The CDR3 is 17 amino acids. In germline, CDR1 is DFQATT, CDR2 SNEGSKA (reference sequence).

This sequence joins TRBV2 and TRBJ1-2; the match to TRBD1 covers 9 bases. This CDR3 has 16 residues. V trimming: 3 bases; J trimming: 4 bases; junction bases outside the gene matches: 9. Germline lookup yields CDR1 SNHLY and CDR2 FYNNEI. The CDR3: CASSDRSGQGLYGYTF. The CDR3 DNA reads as TGTGCCAGCAGTGATAGATCGGGACAGGGTCTCTATGGCTACACCTTC.

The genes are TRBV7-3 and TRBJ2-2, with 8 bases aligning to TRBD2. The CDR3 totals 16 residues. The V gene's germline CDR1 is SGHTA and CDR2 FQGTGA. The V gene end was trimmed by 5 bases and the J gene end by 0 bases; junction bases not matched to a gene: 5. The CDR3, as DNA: TGTGCCAGCAGCCGACTGGGACTAGCGAACACCGGGGAGCTGTTTTTT. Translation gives CASSRLGLANTGELFF. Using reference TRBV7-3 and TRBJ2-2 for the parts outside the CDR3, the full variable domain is GAGVSQTPSNKVTEKGKYVELRCDPISGHTALYWYRQSLGQGPEFLIYFQGTGAADDSGLPNDRFFAVRPEGSVSTLKIQRTERGDSAVYLCASSRLGLANTGELFFGEGSRLTVL.

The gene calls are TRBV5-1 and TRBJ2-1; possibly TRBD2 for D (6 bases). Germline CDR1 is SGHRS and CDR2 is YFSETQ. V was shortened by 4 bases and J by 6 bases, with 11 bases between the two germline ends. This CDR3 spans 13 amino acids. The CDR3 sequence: CASSTGGTNEQFF. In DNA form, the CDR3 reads TGCGCCAGCAGCACCGGAGGGACCAATGAGCAGTTCTTC.

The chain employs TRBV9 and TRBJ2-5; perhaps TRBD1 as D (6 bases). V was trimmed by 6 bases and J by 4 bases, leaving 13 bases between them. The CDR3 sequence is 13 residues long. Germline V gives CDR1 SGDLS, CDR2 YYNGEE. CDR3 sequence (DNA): TGTGCCAGCAACCGAGGGGGTGGAGAGACCCAGTACTTC. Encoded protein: CASNRGGGETQYF. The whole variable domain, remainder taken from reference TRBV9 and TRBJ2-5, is DSGVTQTPKHLITATGQRVTLRCSPRSGDLSVYWYQQSLDQGLQFLIQYYNGEERAKGNILERFSAQQFPDLHSELNLSSLELGDSALYFCASNRGGGETQYFGPGTRLLVL.

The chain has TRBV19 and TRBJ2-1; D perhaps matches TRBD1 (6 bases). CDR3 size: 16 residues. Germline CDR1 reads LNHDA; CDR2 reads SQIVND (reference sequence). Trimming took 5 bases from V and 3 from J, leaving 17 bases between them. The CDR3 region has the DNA TGTGCCAGTAGTGAAAGACCGGGACATAACTACAATGAGCAGTTCTTC. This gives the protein CASSERPGHNYNEQFF.

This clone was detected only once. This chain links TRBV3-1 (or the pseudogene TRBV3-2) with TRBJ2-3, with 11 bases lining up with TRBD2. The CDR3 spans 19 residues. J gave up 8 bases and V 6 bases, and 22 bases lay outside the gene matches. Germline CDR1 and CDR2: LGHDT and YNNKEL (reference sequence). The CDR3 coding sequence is TGTGCCAGCAGAGCCCCTTCGGGCGACGTAGCGGGAGGGCGGGGTACGCAGTATTTT. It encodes CASRAPSGDVAGGRGTQYF.

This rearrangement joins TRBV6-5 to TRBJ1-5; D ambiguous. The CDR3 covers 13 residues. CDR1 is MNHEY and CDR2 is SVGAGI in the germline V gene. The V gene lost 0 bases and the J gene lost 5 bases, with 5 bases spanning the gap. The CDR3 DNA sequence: TGTGCCAGCAGTTACTCGAGTTATCAGCCCCAGCATTTT. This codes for CASSYSSYQPQHF.

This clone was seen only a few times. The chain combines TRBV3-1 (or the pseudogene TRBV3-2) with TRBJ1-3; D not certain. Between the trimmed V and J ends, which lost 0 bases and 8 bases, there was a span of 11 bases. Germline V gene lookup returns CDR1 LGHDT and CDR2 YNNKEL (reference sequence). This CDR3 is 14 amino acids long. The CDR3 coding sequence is TGTGCCAGCAGCCAAGATCGGGTTCGGGACACCATATATTTT. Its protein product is CASSQDRVRDTIYF.

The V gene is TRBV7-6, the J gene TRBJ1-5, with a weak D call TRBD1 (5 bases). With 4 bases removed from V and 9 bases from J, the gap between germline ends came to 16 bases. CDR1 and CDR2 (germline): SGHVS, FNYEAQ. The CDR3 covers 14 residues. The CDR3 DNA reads TGTGCCAGCAGCTCCTCCTGGGGGGGTGTGCCCCAGCATTTT. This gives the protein CASSSSWGGVPQHF. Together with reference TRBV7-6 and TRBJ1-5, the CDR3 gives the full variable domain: GAGVSQSPRYKVTKRGQDVALRCDPISGHVSLYWYRQALGQGPEFLTYFNYEAQQDKSGLPNDRFSAERPEGSISTLTIQRTEQRDSAMYRCASSSSWGGVPQHFGDGTRLSIL.

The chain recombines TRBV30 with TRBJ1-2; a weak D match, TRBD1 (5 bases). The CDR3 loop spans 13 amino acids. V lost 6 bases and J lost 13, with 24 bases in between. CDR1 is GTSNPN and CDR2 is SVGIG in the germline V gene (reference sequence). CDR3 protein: CACYFRTLAQVTF. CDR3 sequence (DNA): TGTGCCTGTTATTTTAGGACGCTCGCACAGGTCACCTTC.

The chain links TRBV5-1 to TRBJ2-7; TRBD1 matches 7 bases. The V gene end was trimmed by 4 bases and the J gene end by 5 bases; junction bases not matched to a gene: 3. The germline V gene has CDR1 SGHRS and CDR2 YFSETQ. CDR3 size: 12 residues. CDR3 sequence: CASSLDRDEQYF. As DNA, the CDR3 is TGCGCCAGCAGCCTCGACAGGGACGAGCAGTACTTC. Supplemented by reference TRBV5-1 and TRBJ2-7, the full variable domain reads KAGVTQTPRYLIKTRGQQVTLSCSPISGHRSVSWYQQTPGQGLQFLFEYFSETQRNKGNFPGRFSGRQFSNSRSEMNVSTLELGDSALYLCASSLDRDEQYFGPGTRLTVT.

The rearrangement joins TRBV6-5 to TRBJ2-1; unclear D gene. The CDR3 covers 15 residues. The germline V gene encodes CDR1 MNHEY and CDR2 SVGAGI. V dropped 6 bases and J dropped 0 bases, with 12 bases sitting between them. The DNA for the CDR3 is TGTGCCAGCAGACCCGACTGGAGCTCCTACAATGAGCAGTTCTTC. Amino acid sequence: CASRPDWSSYNEQFF.

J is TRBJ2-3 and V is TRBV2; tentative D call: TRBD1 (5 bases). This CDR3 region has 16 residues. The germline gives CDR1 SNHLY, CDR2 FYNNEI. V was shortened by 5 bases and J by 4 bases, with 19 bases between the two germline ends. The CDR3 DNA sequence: TGTGCCAGCAGTTGGCTAGGTCAGGGTGGGGCAGATACGCAGTATTTT. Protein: CASSWLGQGGADTQYF.